Following are 31 T cell receptor beta chains from one sample sequenced in a study of blood T cell repertoires in COVID-19. Sequenced by immunoSEQ multiplex PCR; TCRdb stores in-frame clones only, minus some. Of fewer than 450,000 clones detected, about 88% appear once; the ten largest clones hold approximately 7.3%. Sequencing was done on a sample of peripheral blood. The receptor set was obtained from a woman in her 70s with COVID-19, enrolled during active disease.

This chain uses TRBV27 with TRBJ2-5; TRBD2 aligns across 7 bases. V trimming: 3 bases; J trimming: 3 bases; junction bases outside the gene matches: 4. The germline V gene has CDR1 MNHEY and CDR2 SMNVEV (reference sequence). This CDR3 spans 14 amino acids. CDR3 bases: TGTGCCAGCAGTTTTCTGGGAGGGGAAGAGACCCAGTACTTC. It specifies CASSFLGGEETQYF.

This clone was detected many times. The V call is TRBV5-4, the J call TRBJ1-6; D might be TRBD1 (6 bases). V shed 0 bases and J shed 9 bases, with 13 bases lying between them. The CDR3 spans 15 residues. Germline V lookup: CDR1 SGHNT, CDR2 YYREEE (reference sequence). The CDR3 sequence is CASSLEAGESSPLHF. The DNA of the CDR3 is TGTGCCAGCAGCTTGGAGGCAGGGGAGAGTTCACCCCTCCACTTT.

V gene TRBV6-5 combines with J gene TRBJ1-1, with 8 bases fitting TRBD1. The V gene end was trimmed by 4 bases and the J gene end by 8 bases; junction bases not matched to a gene: 6. Germline CDR1 and CDR2: MNHEY and SVGAGI. The CDR3 consists of 13 residues. CDR3 coding DNA: TGTGCCAGCAGTTTACTCGGGGACAGGGAAGCTTTCTTT. This encodes CASSLLGDREAFF.

The chain combines TRBV30 with TRBJ1-6, with no clear D. CDR3 size: 19 residues. Germline loops: CDR1 GTSNPN, CDR2 SVGIG (reference sequence). Trimming pared 2 bases from V and 0 bases from J, leaving 20 bases between. The CDR3: CAWSYLRTQSSSYNSPLHF. The DNA for the CDR3 is TGTGCCTGGAGTTATCTTCGCACGCAGTCAAGCTCCTATAATTCACCCCTCCACTTT. Looking up the rest from reference TRBV30 and TRBJ1-6 gives the full variable domain: SQTIHQWPATLVQPVGSPLSLECTVEGTSNPNLYWYRQAAGRGLQLLFYSVGIGQISSEVPQNLSASRPQDRQFILSSKKLLLSDSGFYLCAWSYLRTQSSSYNSPLHFGNGTRLTVT.

This chain joins TRBV3-1 (or the pseudogene TRBV3-2) and TRBJ2-7, with D maybe TRBD2 (7 bases). Germline CDR1 is LGHDT and CDR2 is YNNKEL (reference sequence). This CDR3 is 14 amino acids long. The germline V and J ends were trimmed by 4 bases and 7 bases, with 17 bases remaining between them. CDR3 nucleotide sequence: TGTGCCAGCAGCCCCCGGGGGGCGGGGGTTGAGCAGTACTTC. Its protein product is CASSPRGAGVEQYF.

The chain combines TRBV12-5 with TRBJ1-5; D possibly corresponds to TRBD1 (6 bases). This CDR3 has 13 amino acids. CDR1 and CDR2 from the germline V gene are LGHNT and FRNRAP. V dropped 5 bases and J dropped 7 bases, with 12 bases sitting between them. CDR3 protein: CASGVQGNQPQHF. CDR3 sequence (DNA): TGTGCTAGTGGTGTACAGGGTAACCAGCCCCAGCATTTT.

V is TRBV5-1 and J is TRBJ1-2, with D maybe TRBD1 (5 bases). V lost 4 bases and J lost 4, with 17 bases in between. In germline, CDR1 is SGHRS, CDR2 YFSETQ. This CDR3 contains 15 residues. The CDR3 DNA reads TGCGCCAGCAGCCCGTACAGTGAACAGGTCTATGGCTACACCTTC. Its translation: CASSPYSEQVYGYTF.

The V gene is TRBV5-8, the J gene TRBJ1-4; 7 bases line up with TRBD1. This CDR3 has 16 amino acids. Per the germline V gene, CDR1 is SGHTS and CDR2 is YDEGEE. V dropped 5 bases and J dropped 5; count of bases not matched to a gene: 12. The CDR3 sequence: CASSPAQGMRNEKLFF. The CDR3 coding sequence is TGTGCCAGCAGTCCCGCACAGGGGATGCGAAATGAAAAACTGTTTTTT.

This clone was detected a few times. This chain links TRBV30 with TRBJ1-5; D not resolved. V lost 2 bases and J 3 bases, leaving 8 bases between the germline ends. CDR3 length: 13 amino acids. CDR1 is GTSNPN and CDR2 is SVGIG in the germline V gene (reference sequence). CDR3 residues: CAWSTRPNQPQHF. The CDR3 DNA reads as TGTGCCTGGAGTACTAGGCCCAATCAGCCCCAGCATTTT.

The V and J genes are TRBV19 and TRBJ2-2, with a possible D match to TRBD1 (5 bases). This CDR3 has 14 amino acids. V was trimmed by 7 bases and J by 2 bases, leaving 11 bases between them. Germline values: CDR1 LNHDA, CDR2 SQIVND (reference sequence). CDR3 DNA sequence: TGTGCCAGTATAGGGGTGGCCAACACCGGGGAGCTGTTTTTT. It translates to CASIGVANTGELFF.

The chain uses TRBV18 and TRBJ1-1; 10 bases are a match to TRBD1. V shed 4 bases, J shed 5 bases, and the junction held 10 bases outside the gene matches. CDR1 KGHSH and CDR2 LQKENI come from the germline V gene. The CDR3 covers 16 residues. The CDR3 DNA reads as TGTGCCAGCTCACAAGCCGTGGGACAGGGGTTGACTGAAGCTTTCTTT. Its translation: CASSQAVGQGLTEAFF.

The rearrangement joins TRBV4-1 to TRBJ2-4, with a weak D call TRBD1 (5 bases). Germline CDR1 is MGHRA and CDR2 is YSYEKL. Trimming stripped 1 base from V and 0 bases from J, with 13 bases between. The CDR3 length is 17 residues. DNA for the CDR3: TGCGCCAGCAGCCAAGGATTCGCAGGGTTAGCCAAAAACATTCAGTACTTC. It yields the protein CASSQGFAGLAKNIQYF.

The DNA of the CDR3 is TGTGCCAGCAGCTCTCAGGGGCGAGCTTTCAGTGGCTACACCTTC. Protein product: CASSSQGRAFSGYTF. The V and J genes are TRBV3-1 (or the pseudogene TRBV3-2) and TRBJ1-2, with D possibly matching TRBD1 (6 bases). V lost 5 bases, J lost 7 bases, and 20 bases lay in between. This CDR3 comprises 15 residues. Germline V lookup: CDR1 LGHDT, CDR2 YNNKEL (reference sequence).

V and J are TRBV6-6 and TRBJ2-7, with 8 bases lining up with TRBD1. J lost 4 bases, V lost 0 bases, and 5 bases had no gene match. Germline V lookup: CDR1 MNHNY, CDR2 SVGAGI (reference sequence). This CDR3 spans 15 amino acids. In DNA, the CDR3 is TGTGCCAGCAGTTACTCGATACAGGGGGGATACGAGCAGTACTTC. Translation gives CASSYSIQGGYEQYF.

The chain joins TRBV6-6 to TRBJ1-1; D might be TRBD1 (5 bases). Germline CDR1 and CDR2: MNHNY and SVGAGI (reference sequence). V was pared by 6 bases and J by 4 bases, with 18 bases between. The CDR3 runs to 15 residues. CDR3 in DNA: TGTGCCAGCAGCCAGACCCCGGGACTGCTCACTGAAGCTTTCTTT. Residues: CASSQTPGLLTEAFF.

The rearrangement uses TRBV9 and TRBJ2-5; D is unclear. Germline CDR1 is SGDLS and CDR2 is YYNGEE. The CDR3 has 12 residues. V was clipped by 3 bases and J by 2 bases, with 5 bases between them. The CDR3 region has the DNA TGTGCCAGCAGCGGAGATCAAGAGACCCAGTACTTC. This encodes CASSGDQETQYF.

The rearrangement uses TRBV28 and TRBJ1-2; D perhaps matches TRBD1 (6 bases). Germline V gene data show CDR1 as MDHEN and CDR2 as SYDVKM. This CDR3 region has 15 residues. Trimming removed 6 bases from V and 7 bases from J, with 21 bases in between. The CDR3 nucleotides are TGTGCCAGCAGCCTCGTAGGGGGGGCGCGAAGTGGCTACACCTTC. As protein: CASSLVGGARSGYTF.

The V call is TRBV5-6, the J call TRBJ1-2, with TRBD1 matching 7 bases. V gave up 5 bases and J gave up 5 bases; unmatched junction bases: 9. Germline CDR1 SGHDT, CDR2 YYEEEE. The CDR3 covers 14 residues. The CDR3 spells CASRPTGASYGYTF. CDR3 nucleotides: TGTGCCAGCAGGCCTACAGGGGCCTCTTATGGCTACACCTTC.

This clone was seen a few times. This sequence joins TRBV7-2 and TRBJ1-2, with a tentative D call TRBD1 (5 bases). V dropped 2 bases and J dropped 8 bases, with 18 bases sitting between them. The CDR3 covers 15 residues. Germline V gene data show CDR1 as SGHTA and CDR2 as FQGNSA. This chain's CDR3 is CASSLFRDSHGGYTF. In DNA, the CDR3 is TGTGCCAGCAGCTTATTCCGAGACAGCCATGGGGGCTACACCTTC.

This clone is a singleton in its sample. The rearrangement uses TRBV4-2 and TRBJ1-4; a weak D match, TRBD1 (6 bases). Germline CDR1 is LGHNA and CDR2 is YNFKEQ. The CDR3 runs 15 residues. V lost 0 bases to trimming and J lost 5 bases, with 10 bases between them. The CDR3 protein is CASSQEDRKNEKLFF. The CDR3 nucleotides are TGTGCCAGCAGCCAAGAAGACAGGAAAAATGAAAAACTGTTTTTT.

This clone occurred once. The J gene is TRBJ1-6, the V gene TRBV6-6; possible D gene TRBD1, 6 bases. The length of the CDR3 is 15 residues. V was cut by 6 bases and J by 6 bases, with 15 bases left in between. The germline CDR1 and CDR2 sequences are MNHNY and SVGAGI (reference sequence). The CDR3: CASSPGGAGNSPLHF. In nucleotides, the CDR3 is TGTGCCAGCAGCCCCGGGGGGGCGGGTAATTCACCCCTCCACTTT.

About this clone: This specimen includes other DNA sequences encoding the same CDR3. The rearrangement links TRBV19 to TRBJ1-1, with no clear D. The CDR3 totals 14 residues. V lost 3 bases and J 2 bases, leaving 10 bases between the germline ends. The germline V gene encodes CDR1 LNHDA and CDR2 SQIVND (reference sequence). This CDR3 reads CASSITSPNTEAFF. The CDR3 DNA sequence: TGTGCCAGTAGTATCACCAGTCCAAACACTGAAGCTTTCTTT.

This clone was counted a single time. The chain employs TRBV30 and TRBJ2-4, with 12 bases identical to TRBD2. V lost 2 bases and J lost 10; bases outside the gene matches: 6. Germline CDR1 is GTSNPN and CDR2 is SVGIG (reference sequence). CDR3 size: 14 residues. The CDR3 coding sequence is TGTGCCTGGAGTAAGACTAGCGGGGGAGAAATTCAGTACTTC. Its protein product is CAWSKTSGGEIQYF.

This clone was found a few times. The genes are TRBV5-1 and TRBJ1-5; the match to TRBD1 covers 7 bases. The germline V gene encodes CDR1 SGHRS and CDR2 YFSETQ. After removal of 0 bases from V and 2 bases from J, the junction contained 11 bases not matched to a gene. There are 18 residues in the CDR3. As DNA, the CDR3 is TGCGCCAGCAGCTTGGGACAGGGTGCTGATTTTGGCAATCAGCCCCAGCATTTT. Residues: CASSLGQGADFGNQPQHF.

A few counts support this clone. The gene calls are TRBV28 and TRBJ2-3, with 7 bases matching TRBD2. Germline CDR1 is MDHEN and CDR2 is SYDVKM. After removal of 2 bases from V and 7 bases from J, the junction contained 9 bases not matched to a gene. The CDR3 length is 15 residues. CDR3 sequence: CASSLAREGPYTQYF. Here the CDR3 DNA reads TGTGCCAGCAGTTTAGCCAGGGAGGGTCCCTATACGCAGTATTTT.

The rearrangement links TRBV19 to TRBJ1-6, with 10 bases lining up with TRBD1. The J segment lost 8 bases and the V segment lost 1 base, leaving 2 bases of the junction unmatched. Germline V gene data show CDR1 as LNHDA and CDR2 as SQIVND (reference sequence). The CDR3 runs to 15 residues. Here the CDR3 reads CASSIVGTGDSPLHF. Here the CDR3 DNA reads TGTGCCAGTAGTATAGTGGGGACAGGGGATTCACCCCTCCACTTT.

V and J are TRBV19 and TRBJ1-2; D is uncertain. Trimming removed 2 bases from V and 4 bases from J, with 5 bases in between. CDR3 size: 12 residues. CDR1 LNHDA and CDR2 SQIVND come from the germline V gene (reference sequence). In DNA, the CDR3 is TGTGCCAGTAGTATAAACAGCTATGGCTACACCTTC. Translating gives CASSINSYGYTF. The whole variable domain, filled in from reference TRBV19 and TRBJ1-2, reads DGGITQSPKYLFRKEGQNVTLSCEQNLNHDAMYWYRQDPGQGLRLIYYSQIVNDFQKGDIAEGYSVSREKKESFPLTVTSAQKNPTAFYLCASSINSYGYTFGSGTRLTVV.

V is TRBV28 and J is TRBJ1-4; 8 bases match TRBD1. V dropped 4 bases and J dropped 8; count of bases not matched to a gene: 6. The CDR3 loop spans 14 amino acids. Germline V gene sequence: CDR1 MDHEN, CDR2 SYDVKM. In DNA form, the CDR3 reads TGTGCCAGCAGTTCGGACAGGGTAGGGGAAAAACTGTTTTTT. Amino acids: CASSSDRVGEKLFF.

This clone was picked up one time. The rearrangement joins TRBV12-3 or TRBV12-4 to TRBJ1-1; D uncertain. The CDR3 runs 12 residues. The V and J ends lost 3 bases and 5 bases respectively, with 7 bases between them. Here the CDR3 reads CASSFASTEAFF. CDR3 DNA sequence: TGTGCCAGCAGTTTTGCCAGTACTGAAGCTTTCTTT.

The CDR3 protein is CASRVGGSNQPQHF. In nucleotides, the CDR3 is TGTGCCAGCAGGGTCGGGGGTAGTAATCAGCCCCAGCATTTT. The V gene is TRBV28, the J gene TRBJ1-5; tentative D call: TRBD1 (5 bases). CDR1 is MDHEN, CDR2 SYDVKM, per germline. The CDR3 is 14 residues long. V was pared by 6 bases and J by 4 bases, with 13 bases between.

In its sample, this clone was seen once. The CDR3 region has the DNA TGTGCCATCGGGGAGGGGATGGGTTCACCCCTCCACTTT. It codes for CAIGEGMGSPLHF. This chain joins TRBV6-5 and TRBJ1-6; possible D gene TRBD1, 5 bases. The V end lost 10 bases, the J end lost 9 bases, and 16 bases lay between the germline ends. CDR1 is MNHEY and CDR2 is SVGAGI in the germline V gene. The CDR3 totals 13 residues.